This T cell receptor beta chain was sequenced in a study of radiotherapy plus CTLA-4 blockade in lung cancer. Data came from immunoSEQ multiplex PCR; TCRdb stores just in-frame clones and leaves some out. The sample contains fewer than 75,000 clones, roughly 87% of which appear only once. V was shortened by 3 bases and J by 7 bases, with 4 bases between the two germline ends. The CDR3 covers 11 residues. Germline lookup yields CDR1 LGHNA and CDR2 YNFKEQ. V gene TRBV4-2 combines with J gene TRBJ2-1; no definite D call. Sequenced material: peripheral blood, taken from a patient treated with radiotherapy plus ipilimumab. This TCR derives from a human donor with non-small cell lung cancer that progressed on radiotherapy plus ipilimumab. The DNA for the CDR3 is TGTGCCAGCAGCCAGGGAAATGAGCAGTTCTTC. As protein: CASSQGNEQFF.